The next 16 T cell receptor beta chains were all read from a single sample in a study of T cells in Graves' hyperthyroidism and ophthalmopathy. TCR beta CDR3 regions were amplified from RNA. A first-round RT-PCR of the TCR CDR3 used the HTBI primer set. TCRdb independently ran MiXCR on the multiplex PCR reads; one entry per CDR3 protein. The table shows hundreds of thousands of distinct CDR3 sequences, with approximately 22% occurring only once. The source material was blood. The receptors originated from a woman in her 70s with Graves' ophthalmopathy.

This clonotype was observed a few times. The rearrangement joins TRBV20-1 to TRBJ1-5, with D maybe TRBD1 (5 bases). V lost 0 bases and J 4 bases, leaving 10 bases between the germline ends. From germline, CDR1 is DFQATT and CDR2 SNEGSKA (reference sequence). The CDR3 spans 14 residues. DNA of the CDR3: TGCAGTGCTAGAGATGCAGGGATTAATCAGCCCCAGCATTTT. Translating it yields CSARDAGINQPQHF.

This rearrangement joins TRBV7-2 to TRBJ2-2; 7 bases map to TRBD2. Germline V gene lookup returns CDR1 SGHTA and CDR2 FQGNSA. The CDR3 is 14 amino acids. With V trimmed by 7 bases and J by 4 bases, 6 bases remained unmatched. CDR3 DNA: TGTGCCAGCACCGGACTAGGGATCACCGGGGAGCTGTTTTTT. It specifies CASTGLGITGELFF. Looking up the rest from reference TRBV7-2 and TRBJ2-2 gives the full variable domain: GAGVSQSPSNKVTEKGKDVELRCDPISGHTALYWYRQSLGQGLEFLIYFQGNSAPDKSGLPSDRFSAERTGGSVSTLTIQRTQQEDSAVYLCASTGLGITGELFFGEGSRLTVL.

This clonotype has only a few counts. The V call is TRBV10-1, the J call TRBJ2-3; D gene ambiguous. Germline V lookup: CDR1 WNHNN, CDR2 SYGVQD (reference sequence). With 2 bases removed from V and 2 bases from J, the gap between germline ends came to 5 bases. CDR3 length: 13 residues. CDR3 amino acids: CASSETFTDTQYF. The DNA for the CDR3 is TGCGCCAGCAGTGAGACTTTCACAGATACGCAGTATTTT.

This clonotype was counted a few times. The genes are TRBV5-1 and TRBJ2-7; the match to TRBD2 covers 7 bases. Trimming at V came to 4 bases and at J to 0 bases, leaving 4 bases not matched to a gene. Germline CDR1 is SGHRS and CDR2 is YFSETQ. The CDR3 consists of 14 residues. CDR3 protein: CASSLADPSYEQYF. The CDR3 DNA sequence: TGCGCCAGCAGCCTAGCGGATCCCTCCTACGAGCAGTACTTC.

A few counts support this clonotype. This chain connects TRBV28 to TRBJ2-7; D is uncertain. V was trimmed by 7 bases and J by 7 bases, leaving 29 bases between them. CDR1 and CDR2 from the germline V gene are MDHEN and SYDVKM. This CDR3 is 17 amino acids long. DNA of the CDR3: TGTGCCAGCAATTTGGGCGCCGGAAGACCTATACTACGAGAGCAGTACTTC. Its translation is CASNLGAGRPILREQYF.

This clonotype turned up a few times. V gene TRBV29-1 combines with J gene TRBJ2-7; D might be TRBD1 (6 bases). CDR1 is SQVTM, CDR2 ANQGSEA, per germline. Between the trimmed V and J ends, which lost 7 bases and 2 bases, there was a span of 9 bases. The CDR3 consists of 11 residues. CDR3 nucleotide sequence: TGCAGCGCCGGGACAACCTACGAGCAGTACTTC. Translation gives CSAGTTYEQYF.

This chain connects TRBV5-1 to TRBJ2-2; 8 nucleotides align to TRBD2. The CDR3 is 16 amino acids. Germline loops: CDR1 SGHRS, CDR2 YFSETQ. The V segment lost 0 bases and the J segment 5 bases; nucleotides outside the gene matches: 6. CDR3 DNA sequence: TGCGCCAGCAGCTTGGAGGTAGCGGGATCGACCGGGGAGCTGTTTTTT. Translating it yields CASSLEVAGSTGELFF.

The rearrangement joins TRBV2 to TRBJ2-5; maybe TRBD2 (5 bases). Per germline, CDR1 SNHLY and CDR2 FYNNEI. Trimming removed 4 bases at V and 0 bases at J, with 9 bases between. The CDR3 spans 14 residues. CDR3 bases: TGTGCCAGCAGTGGAGGGAGAAACCAAGAGACCCAGTACTTC. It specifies CASSGGRNQETQYF. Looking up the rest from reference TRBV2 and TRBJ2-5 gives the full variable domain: EPEVTQTPSHQVTQMGQEVILRCVPISNHLYFYWYRQILGQKVEFLVSFYNNEISEKSEIFDDQFSVERPDGSNFTLKIRSTKLEDSAMYFCASSGGRNQETQYFGPGTRLLVL.

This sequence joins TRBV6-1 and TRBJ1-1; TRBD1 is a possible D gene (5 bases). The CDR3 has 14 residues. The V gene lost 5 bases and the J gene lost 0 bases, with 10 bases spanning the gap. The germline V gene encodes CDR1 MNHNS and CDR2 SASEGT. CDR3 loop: CASSREGMNTEAFF. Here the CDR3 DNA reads TGTGCCAGCAGTCGGGAGGGGATGAACACTGAAGCTTTCTTT.

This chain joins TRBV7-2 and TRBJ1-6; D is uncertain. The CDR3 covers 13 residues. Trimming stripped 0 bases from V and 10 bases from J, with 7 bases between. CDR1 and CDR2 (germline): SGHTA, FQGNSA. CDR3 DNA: TGTGCCAGCAGCTTAGCACCCCGGTCACCCCTCCACTTT. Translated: CASSLAPRSPLHF. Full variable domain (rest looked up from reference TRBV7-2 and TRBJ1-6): GAGVSQSPSNKVTEKGKDVELRCDPISGHTALYWYRQSLGQGLEFLIYFQGNSAPDKSGLPSDRFSAERTGGSVSTLTIQRTQQEDSAVYLCASSLAPRSPLHFGNGTRLTVT.

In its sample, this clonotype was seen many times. The CDR3 loop reads CASRGDRANYGYTF. CDR3 coding DNA: TGTGCCAGCAGGGGGGACAGAGCTAACTATGGCTACACCTTC. The chain is built from TRBV6-1 and TRBJ1-2; 7 positions agree with TRBD1. The J segment lost 0 bases and the V segment lost 6 bases, leaving 4 bases of the junction unmatched. This CDR3 has 14 amino acids. CDR1 MNHNS and CDR2 SASEGT come from the germline V gene.

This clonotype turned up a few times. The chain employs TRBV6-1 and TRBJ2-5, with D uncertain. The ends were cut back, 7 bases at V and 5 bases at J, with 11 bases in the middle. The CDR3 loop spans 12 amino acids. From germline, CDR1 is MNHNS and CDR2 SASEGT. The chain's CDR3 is CASTDRSETQYF. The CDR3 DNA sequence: TGTGCCAGCACTGATCGGTCGGAGACCCAGTACTTC.

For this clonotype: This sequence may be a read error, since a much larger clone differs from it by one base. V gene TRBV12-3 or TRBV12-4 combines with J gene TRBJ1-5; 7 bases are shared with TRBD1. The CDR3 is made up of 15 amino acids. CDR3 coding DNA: TGTGCCAGGAGTTTTCCAGGGGGTAGCAATCAGCCCCAGCATTTT. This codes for CARSFPGGSNQPQHF.

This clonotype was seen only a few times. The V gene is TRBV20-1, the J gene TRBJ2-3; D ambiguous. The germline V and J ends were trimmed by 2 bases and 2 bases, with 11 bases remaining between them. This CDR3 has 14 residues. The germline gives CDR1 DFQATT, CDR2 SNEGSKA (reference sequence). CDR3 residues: CSARKMAATDTQYF. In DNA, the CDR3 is TGCAGTGCTAGAAAAATGGCCGCCACAGATACGCAGTATTTT.

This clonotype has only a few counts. This CDR3 is CASSYRQGASEAFF. The CDR3 DNA sequence: TGTGCCAGCAGTTACAGACAGGGGGCCTCTGAAGCTTTCTTT. The chain joins TRBV6-6 to TRBJ1-1; 10 nucleotides line up with TRBD1. CDR3 length: 14 amino acids. V was clipped by 2 bases and J by 6 bases; unmatched bases: 3. The germline gives CDR1 MNHNY, CDR2 SVGAGI (reference sequence).

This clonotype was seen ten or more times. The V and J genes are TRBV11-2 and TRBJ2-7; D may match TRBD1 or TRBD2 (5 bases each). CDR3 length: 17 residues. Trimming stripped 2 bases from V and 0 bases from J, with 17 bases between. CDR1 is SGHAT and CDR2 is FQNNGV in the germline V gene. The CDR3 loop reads CASSLSWPGPSSYEQYF. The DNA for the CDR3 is TGTGCCAGCAGCTTATCATGGCCGGGGCCAAGCTCCTACGAGCAGTACTTC. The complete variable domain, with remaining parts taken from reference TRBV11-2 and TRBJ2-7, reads EAGVAQSPRYKIIEKRQSVAFWCNPISGHATLYWYQQILGQGPKLLIQFQNNGVVDDSQLPKDRFSAERLKGVDSTLKIQPAKLEDSAVYLCASSLSWPGPSSYEQYFGPGTRLTVT.